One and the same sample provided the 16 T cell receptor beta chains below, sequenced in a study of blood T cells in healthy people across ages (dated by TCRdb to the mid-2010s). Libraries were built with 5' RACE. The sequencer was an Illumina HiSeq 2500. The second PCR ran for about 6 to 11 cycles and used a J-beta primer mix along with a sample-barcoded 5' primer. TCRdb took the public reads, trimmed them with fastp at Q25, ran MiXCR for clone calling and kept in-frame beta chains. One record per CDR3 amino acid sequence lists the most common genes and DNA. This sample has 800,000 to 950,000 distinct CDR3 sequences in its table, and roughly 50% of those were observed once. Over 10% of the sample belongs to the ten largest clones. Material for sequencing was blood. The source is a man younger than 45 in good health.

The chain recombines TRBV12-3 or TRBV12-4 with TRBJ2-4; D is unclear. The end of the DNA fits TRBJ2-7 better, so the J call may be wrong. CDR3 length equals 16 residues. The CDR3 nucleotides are TGTGCCAGCAGTTTAGGGGCGGCTACCTTCTCCTACGAGCAGTACTTC. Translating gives CASSLGAATFSYEQYF.

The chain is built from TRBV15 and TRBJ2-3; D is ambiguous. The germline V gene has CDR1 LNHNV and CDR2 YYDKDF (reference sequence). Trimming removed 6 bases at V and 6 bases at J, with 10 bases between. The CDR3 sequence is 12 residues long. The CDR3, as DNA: TGTGCCACCAGTTTTAGAGCCGATACGCAGTATTTT. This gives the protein CATSFRADTQYF.

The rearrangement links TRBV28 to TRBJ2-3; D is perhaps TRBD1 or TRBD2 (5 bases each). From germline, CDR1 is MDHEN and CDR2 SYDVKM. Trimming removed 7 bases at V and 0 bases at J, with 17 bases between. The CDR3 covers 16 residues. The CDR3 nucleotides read TGTGCCAGCAACGGGGCGGTGGGTACTAGCACAGATACGCAGTATTTT. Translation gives CASNGAVGTSTDTQYF. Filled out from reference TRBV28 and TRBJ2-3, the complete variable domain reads DVKVTQSSRYLVKRTGEKVFLECVQDMDHENMFWYRQDPGLGLRLIYFSYDVKMKEKGDIPEGYSVSREKKERFSLILESASTNQTSMYLCASNGAVGTSTDTQYFGPGTRLTVL.

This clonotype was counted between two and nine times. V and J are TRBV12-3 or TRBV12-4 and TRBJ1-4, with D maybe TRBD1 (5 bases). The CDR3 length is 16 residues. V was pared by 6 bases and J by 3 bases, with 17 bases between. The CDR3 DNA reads TGTGCCAGCAGCGCAGAGGGGTATGAGGCTAATGAAAAACTGTTTTTT. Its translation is CASSAEGYEANEKLFF.

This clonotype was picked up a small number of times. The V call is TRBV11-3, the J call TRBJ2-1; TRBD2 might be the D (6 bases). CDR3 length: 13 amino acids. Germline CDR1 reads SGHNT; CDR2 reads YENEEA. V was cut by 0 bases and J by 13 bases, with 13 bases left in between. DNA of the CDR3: TGTGCCAGCAGCTTAGACCGACTAGAACGTCAGTTCTTC. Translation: CASSLDRLERQFF.

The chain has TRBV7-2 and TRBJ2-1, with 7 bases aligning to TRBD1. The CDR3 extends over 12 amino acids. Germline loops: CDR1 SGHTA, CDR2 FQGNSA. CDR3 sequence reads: CATGQAYNEQFF. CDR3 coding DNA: TGTGCTACTGGACAGGCTTACAATGAGCAGTTCTTC.

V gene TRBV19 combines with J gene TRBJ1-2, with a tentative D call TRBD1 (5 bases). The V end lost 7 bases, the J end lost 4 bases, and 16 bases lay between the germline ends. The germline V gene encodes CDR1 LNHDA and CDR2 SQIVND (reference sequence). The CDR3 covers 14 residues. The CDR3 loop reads CASNRQPGGYGYTF. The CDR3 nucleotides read TGTGCCAGTAACAGGCAGCCTGGGGGCTATGGCTACACCTTC.

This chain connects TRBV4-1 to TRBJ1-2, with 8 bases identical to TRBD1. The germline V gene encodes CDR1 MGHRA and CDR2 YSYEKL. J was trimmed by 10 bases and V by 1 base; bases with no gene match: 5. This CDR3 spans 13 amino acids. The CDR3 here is CASSQAGQGAYTF. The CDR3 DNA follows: TGCGCCAGCAGCCAAGCAGGGCAGGGGGCCTACACCTTC.

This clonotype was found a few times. CDR3: CASSRVPGTFNEKLFF. The CDR3, as DNA: TGTGCCAGCAGTCGGGTTCCCGGGACGTTTAATGAAAAACTGTTTTTT. The rearrangement links TRBV6-2 or TRBV6-3 to TRBJ1-4; maybe TRBD1 (5 bases). Germline assignment: CDR1 MNHEY and CDR2 SVGEGT. CDR3 length equals 16 residues. Trimming shortened V by 5 bases and J by 4 bases, and 17 bases separated the two germline ends.

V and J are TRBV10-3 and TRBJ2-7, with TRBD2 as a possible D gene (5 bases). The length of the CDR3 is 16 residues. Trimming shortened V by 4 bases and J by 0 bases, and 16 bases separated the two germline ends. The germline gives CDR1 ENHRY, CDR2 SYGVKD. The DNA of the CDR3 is TGTGCCATCAGTGTCACACTAGGAGAAAGCTCCTACGAGCAGTACTTC. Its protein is CAISVTLGESSYEQYF.

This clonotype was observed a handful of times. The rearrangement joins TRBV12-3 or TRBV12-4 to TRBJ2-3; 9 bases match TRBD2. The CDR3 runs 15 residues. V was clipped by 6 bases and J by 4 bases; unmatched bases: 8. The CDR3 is CASSRRAGGPDTQYF. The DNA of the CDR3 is TGTGCCAGCAGCCGCCGAGCGGGGGGACCAGATACGCAGTATTTT.

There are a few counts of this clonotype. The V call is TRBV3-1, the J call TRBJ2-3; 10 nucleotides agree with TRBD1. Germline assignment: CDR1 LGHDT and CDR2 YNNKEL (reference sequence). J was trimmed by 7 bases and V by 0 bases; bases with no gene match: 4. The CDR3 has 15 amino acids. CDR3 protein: CASSQDRQGAYTQYF. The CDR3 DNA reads TGTGCCAGCAGCCAAGATCGACAGGGGGCATATACGCAGTATTTT.

CDR3 nucleotide sequence: TGTGCCAGCAGCTTAGATTCCTTAGCGGGTCGGCAGTACTTC. It translates to CASSLDSLAGRQYF. The chain links TRBV7-2 to TRBJ2-5; 7 positions agree with TRBD2. The ends lost 1 base at V and 11 bases at J; junction bases unmatched: 10. The V gene's germline CDR1 is SGHTA and CDR2 FQGNSA. The CDR3 extends over 14 amino acids. The whole variable domain, filled in from reference TRBV7-2 and TRBJ2-5, reads GAGVSQSPSNKVTEKGKDVELRCDPISGHTALYWYRQSLGQGLEFLIYFQGNSAPDKSGLPSDRFSAERTGGSVSTLTIQRTQQEDSAVYLCASSLDSLAGRQYFGPGTRLLVL.

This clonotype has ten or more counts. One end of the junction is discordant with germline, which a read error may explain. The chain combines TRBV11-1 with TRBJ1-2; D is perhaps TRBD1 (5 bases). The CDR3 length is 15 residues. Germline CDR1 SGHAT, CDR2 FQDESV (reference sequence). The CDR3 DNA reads TGTGCCAGCAGCCTAAGCGGGGACGGAATCTATGGCTGCACCTTC. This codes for CASSLSGDGIYGCTF. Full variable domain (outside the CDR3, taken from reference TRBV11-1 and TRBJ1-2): EAEVAQSPRYKITEKSQAVAFWCDPISGHATLYWYRQILGQGPELLVQFQDESVVDDSQLPKDRFSAERLKGVDSTLKIQPAELGDSAMYLCASSLSGDGIYGCTFGSGTRLTVV.

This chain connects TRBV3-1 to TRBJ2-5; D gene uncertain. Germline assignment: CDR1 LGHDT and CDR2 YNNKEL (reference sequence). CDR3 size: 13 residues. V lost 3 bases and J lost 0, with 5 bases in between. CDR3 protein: CASSQAYQETQYF. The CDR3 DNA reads TGTGCCAGCAGCCAGGCTTACCAAGAGACCCAGTACTTC.

CDR3 in DNA: TGTGCCAGCCAGACAGGAAGCTCCTACGAGCAGTACTTC. The encoded protein is CASQTGSSYEQYF. V is TRBV3-1 and J is TRBJ2-7; TRBD1 might be the D (6 bases). The germline V gene encodes CDR1 LGHDT and CDR2 YNNKEL (reference sequence). Trimming pared 8 bases from V and 0 bases from J, leaving 11 bases between. The length of the CDR3 is 13 residues.